This T cell receptor (beta chain) is drawn from a study of blood T cells in healthy people across ages. Then a second PCR, running roughly 7 to 11 cycles, was carried out with a sample-barcoded 5' primer and a J-beta primer mix. MiXCR was run by TCRdb on the 5' RACE reads, yielding one entry per CDR3 protein. The table has over a million distinct CDR3 sequences, almost 25% seen once. This clonotype was seen repeatedly, ten times or more. This CDR3 comprises 16 residues. V was cut by 4 bases and J by 0 bases, with 14 bases left in between. Germline assignment: CDR1 SGHRS and CDR2 YFSETQ. Another study also made use of these data, one on T cells of mothers and their children. This second study notes: In each mother, TCR beta CDR3 reads exceeded 8 million; in each child, they numbered approximately 3.3 million. Inherited differences only slightly affect thymic shaping of TCR recombination output.

The TCR comes from a girl aged 2 to 10 in good health. The sequenced material came from blood. V and J are TRBV5-1 and TRBJ1-5; no firm D call. CDR3 sequence (DNA): TGCGCCAGCAGCGACGCCGTACCGGTTAGCAATCAGCCCCAGCATTTT. Translating gives CASSDAVPVSNQPQHF.